The entry below describes one T cell receptor beta chain. This clonotype was counted between two and nine times. This clone's antigen is unknown. No base qualities exist here, and no much larger clone lies one base off it. The data were taken from a study of T-cell memory formation after mild COVID-19 (dated by TCRdb to about 2021). For the study in its entirety: TCR sequence clusters from the two donors were largely donor specific. Longitudinal TCRalpha and TCRbeta repertoire sequencing tracked T-cell clones expanding and contracting after mild COVID-19 in a couple of donors. The cohort was made up of two young adult volunteers, one female and one male, who were previously healthy. Here is what the overall study found, with its caveats: SARS-CoV-2 specificity was not confirmed for the second-wave clones peaking on day 37. Clones that contracted from day 15 to 85 showed balanced CD4/CD8 phenotypes, whereas a second wave of clones that expanded from day 15 to 37 leaned towards CD4+. Only two mild cases were covered by the study, and larger cohorts that include severe cases with pre-infection samples were considered necessary. Some responding clones were detected in pre-infection memory, which suggested that pre-existing cross-reactive memory T cells had joined the SARS-CoV-2 response. Contracting CD4+ clones appeared mostly in the CM and EM memory subsets, whereas CD8+ clones were enriched in EMRA.

PBMCs were isolated by Ficoll-Paque density gradient centrifugation. Counted from cysteine to phenylalanine, this CDR3 has 16 amino acids. Only the CDR3 region is kept as DNA, spanning 48 bases read in frame from base 1. The junction shows trimming of 3 bases on V and 0 bases on J, and the gene matches do not reach 5 bases of it. The germline V gene specifies MGHRA as CDR1 and YSYEKL as CDR2. Instrument on record: Illumina NovaSeq 6000. Using 5'RACE with constant-segment primers, TCRalpha and TCRbeta cDNA libraries were constructed, with sample barcodes and unique molecular identifiers added in the process. RNA was extracted from every sample with Trizol reagent. Library amplification was performed in two PCR steps, and a second sample barcode and Illumina TruSeq adapters were introduced in the second step. Sequencing of libraries was performed on an Illumina NovaSeq with 2 x 150 bp paired-end reads. The paper's processing steps were these. With migec v1.2.7, reads were demultiplexed and then collapsed into UMI-guided consensus sequences. Using mixcr v2.1.11, the UMI consensuses were aligned to TRA and TRB V and J templates and assembled into clonotypes. Expanded or contracted clonotypes were those called significant by both edgeR and NoisET, with noise models trained on biological replicates. edgeR calls used a false discovery rate-adjusted p below 0.01 and a log2 fold-change threshold of 1. PCA with hierarchical clustering of max-normalized trajectories of the 1000 most abundant clonotypes was used as exploratory dynamics analysis. Each responding clone was given a CD4 or CD8 phenotype based on the CD4+ and CD8+ repertoires, which had been sequenced separately. Using fastp trimming at Q25 and MiXCR clonotype assembly, TCRdb reanalyzed the public sequencing data and kept in-frame beta chains. Identical CDR3 protein sequences are pooled into one entry, listed with their most common genes and DNA. TCRdb, rather than the study authors, made the V and J calls. Here the sample has 450,000 to 650,000 distinct CDR3 sequences; about 20% occur a single time. The ten largest clonotypes hold around 12% of the sample.

The rearranged chain carries TRBV4-1 and TRBJ2-1; 7 of the junction bases match TRBD2. Specimen: PBMCs or a T cell subset sorted from them (not recorded which). The sequence came from an adult woman who had mild COVID-19 (a few samples of this study predate the infection). The sample titles of this study are shuffled in the database, so cell type and time point are left out; the donor was told from shared clones. The CDR3 sequence is CASSHLAGVSYNEQFF. The DNA is as follows: TGCGCCAGCAGCCACTTAGCGGGCGTCTCCTACAATGAGCAGTTCTTC.